This TCR beta chain was captured in a study of identifying expanded T cells in peripheral blood. V was pared by 4 bases and J by 6 bases, with 13 bases between. Germline V gene lookup returns CDR1 MNHNY and CDR2 SVGAGI (reference sequence). The CDR3 runs 13 residues. The protocol was immunoSEQ multiplex PCR, while the TCRdb copy is restricted to in-frame clones and leaves out a portion. The data show 100,000 to 150,000 clones, around nine tenths seen once. Collection occurred without any documented infections or immune events in donors. About this clone: Its antigen is unknown.

Findings of the study overall: About 1.2 clones differed between technical replicates, versus approximately 16 and 19 over time. Variance in clone template counts between approximately 2-week samples significantly increased with total template count across all healthy donors.

This TCR came from a person aged 18-70 years in good health. The specimen sequenced was blood. The chain carries TRBV6-6 and TRBJ2-7, with no clear D. CDR3 nucleotide sequence: TGTGCCAGCAGTTGGGGTGTTTCCATCGAGCAGTACTTC. Translated, it gives CASSWGVSIEQYF.